This T cell receptor (beta chain) was sequenced for a study of vaccination and CD4 T cells after COVID-19. Study-wide background: Those taking part got two shots of either the BNT162b2 or the mRNA-1273 vaccine. The peptides that stimulated the cells were overlapping spike peptides from SARS-CoV-2, HCoV-NL63, HCoV-OC43 and HCoV-229E.

In the case of this clonotype: As yet, its antigen is unknown.

The Oncomine TCR Beta short-read assay was what sequenced the DNA obtained from cultured CD4+ T cells. Via MiXCR, TCRdb re-called the PCR reads, giving one row per CDR3 protein. The table records roughly 20,000 distinct CDR3 sequences, 29% of them present only once. Treatment given: roughly ten-day PBMC culture with coronavirus spike peptide pools or control peptides (ViraFEST assay). This CDR3 spans 18 amino acids. V lost 0 bases, J lost 3 bases, and 15 bases lay in between. Germline V gene lookup returns CDR1 KGHSH and CDR2 LQKENI. The sample consisted of cultured CD4+ T cells from blood. The TCR originated in a human donor with COVID-19. The chain has TRBV18 and TRBJ1-6; perhaps TRBD1 as D (6 bases). The CDR3 sequence is CASSPPYGGGIYNSPLHF. The CDR3 region has the DNA TGTGCCAGCTCACCACCTTACGGAGGGGGGATCTATAATTCACCCCTCCACTTT.